The clone carrying this T cell receptor beta chain has more than one count but fewer than ten. The data are from a study of CDR3 diversity in severe acne. TCRdb processed the PCR reads anew with MiXCR; each CDR3 protein has one entry. Of about 86,000 distinct CDR3 sequences detected, about 54% appear once; the ten largest clones hold roughly an eighth. Germline assignment: CDR1 DFQATT and CDR2 SNEGSKA (reference sequence). Unmatched junction bases numbered 5, after V lost 6 bases and J lost 2 bases. The length of the CDR3 is 14 residues. The source of this sequence is a male donor in good health, without acne. The genes are TRBV20-1 and TRBJ1-2; 11 bases are shared with TRBD1. The sequenced material came from blood. CDR3 nucleotide sequence: TGCAGTGCCATCGGGACAGGGGGAAACTATGGCTACACCTTC. Its translation: CSAIGTGGNYGYTF.